This entry features one T cell receptor (beta chain) sequence. Antigen specificity is unknown. J lost 8 bases, V lost 4 bases, and 13 bases had no gene match. The length of the CDR3 is 16 residues. The germline gives CDR1 MNHEY, CDR2 SVGAGI. As processed by the authors: Filtering differed since immunoSEQ provided only junctions, with no quality scores. The table came from immunoSEQ multiplex PCR; TCRdb's copy has only in-frame clones and leaves some out. V, J and clone size derive from that table, while D and trimming were established from the DNA sequence. Among about 960,000 clones listed, about 80% were seen once. This sample was included in a study of shared clonotypes between healthy human individuals. Study findings and constraints: Clonotype sharing across donors was expected to vary with sequencing depth.

The chain joins TRBV6-5 to TRBJ1-4, with TRBD1 matching over 7 bases. Sequenced input: memory CD4+ T cells sorted from blood. Subset reported: CD45RA-negative fraction. The sequence was collected from a man aged 18 to 29 in good health. CDR3 protein: CASSWERKGAHEKLFF. The CDR3 DNA is TGTGCCAGCAGTTGGGAACGCAAGGGGGCACACGAAAAACTGTTTTTT.